This T cell receptor beta chain was found in a study of OX40 agonist ivuxolimab in advanced cancers. For the wider study: Ivuxolimab was a fully human IgG2 agonistic monoclonal antibody targeting the costimulatory receptor OX40 (CD134). Intravenous ivuxolimab was administered to patients every 2 weeks at six dose levels: 0.01, 0.1, 0.3, 1.5, 3 and 10 mg/kg. Of the roughly 52 patients in dose escalation, around 20 had hepatocellular carcinoma, approximately 15 had melanoma, 9 had renal cell carcinoma and 9 had head and neck cancer. In the dose-escalation cohort, 70% to 85% of patients were male, and the mean age was approximately 60 years with a range of about 20 to 80. Prior anti-PD-1, anti-PD-L1 or anti-CTLA-4 therapy was permitted, and checkpoint inhibitors had been received by more than 35% of dose-escalation patients. Partial responses were achieved by three dose-escalation patients, of whom one had hepatocellular carcinoma and two had cutaneous melanoma. The purpose of peripheral TCRbeta sequencing was to test whether ivuxolimab changed TCR sequence diversity and led to clonal T-cell expansion. The paper covers the monotherapy dose-escalation part of the phase I ivuxolimab trial, which included N = 52 patients.

To sequence the TCRbeta CDR3 region, genomic DNA was isolated from the sorted cells. The immunoSEQ Assay was used for sequencing of TCRbeta CDR3 regions. Drawn from immuneACCESS, this table holds only the in-frame rearrangements with V and J called that TCRdb kept. Clones are partly lost; checked studies trace under half to an unresolved V gene and leave the rest unexplained. The sample profile shows tens of thousands of clones; roughly 84% of them were found once. The ten largest clones add up to roughly 2.5% of the sample. Of note for this clone: What antigen it recognizes has not been identified. Base qualities are not provided; no much larger clone lies one nucleotide away.

Paper-wide results and their limitations: At doses from 0.1 to 3.0 mg/kg, clonal expansion was seen in both CD4+ and CD8+ blood T cells between baseline and week 6. Low levels of normalized T-cell clonal expansion were also seen in some nonresponding patients. After ivuxolimab, CD8+ T cells had more expanded clones than CD4+ T cells on average. In the 0.1-3.0 mg/kg groups, partial responders had among the lowest normalized peripheral clonal expansion, particularly in CD8+ T cells. The antigen specificity of the clonally expanded peripheral T cells was not determined.

V ends up 1 base short and J 3 bases short, with an unmatched junction base count of 6. CDR1 LGHNA and CDR2 YSLEER are derived from the germline V gene. From the cysteine through the phenylalanine, the CDR3 covers 15 amino acids. CDR3 DNA only is kept here, 45 bases in frame from base 1. The trial excluded patients who had a history of autoimmune disease or were on systemic immunosuppression. Peripheral blood for TCR sequencing was drawn from every dose cohort at baseline, at cycle 4 day 1 and at cycle 7 day 1. The samples were drawn from a first-in-human, open-label, multicenter phase I dose-escalation trial of ivuxolimab. Adults with locally advanced or metastatic head and neck squamous cell, hepatocellular, melanoma or renal cell carcinoma were enrolled in the trial. Before TCR sequencing, CD4+ T cells and CD8+ T cells were sorted from peripheral blood as separate populations.

The origin of this receptor is an adult with an advanced solid tumor such as melanoma, head and neck, liver or kidney cancer. This chain is built from TRBV4-3 and TRBJ2-7, with TRBD1 identical over 7 junction bases. Here the sequenced sample was CD4+ or CD8+ T cells sorted from blood, taken in a trial of the OX40 agonist ivuxolimab. The bases read TGCGCCAGCAGCCAAGGGACAGGCCTTCACTACGAGCAGTACTTC. Its coded protein is CASSQGTGLHYEQYF.